Below are 7 T cell receptor beta chains sequenced from a single sample in a study of regulatory T cells in long-lasting Graves disease. Arm-PCR of CDR3 regions with iRepertoire HTBI primers generated TCR beta libraries. TCRdb re-called the multiplex PCR reads with MiXCR, one entry per CDR3 protein. The sample consists of around 250,000 distinct CDR3 sequences, 18% of them appearing once. Time point described: newly diagnosed GD, antithyroid drugs for less than 3 months. The TCR library was prepared using RNA isolated from PBMCs. These data were also reused for a study on T cells in Graves' hyperthyroidism and ophthalmopathy.

This specimen was peripheral blood mononuclear cells (PBMCs), taken at new diagnosis, from a patient treated with antithyroid drugs. The receptors were gathered from a woman in her thirties with Graves disease.

The gene calls are TRBV5-1 and TRBJ2-3, with 11 bases identical to TRBD2. With 1 base clipped from V and 0 bases from J, the junction kept 7 bases outside the gene matches. Per germline, CDR1 SGHRS and CDR2 YFSETQ. The CDR3 length is 18 residues. CDR3 nucleotide sequence: TGCGCCAGCAGCTTGAGACTAGCGGGAACCACTAGCACAGATACGCAGTATTTT. This gives the protein CASSLRLAGTTSTDTQYF.

This clonotype was seen at least ten times. V usage is TRBV7-2 and J usage is TRBJ1-4; the D is unclear. CDR1 and CDR2 from the germline V gene are SGHTA and FQGNSA. Trimming stripped 5 bases from V and 7 bases from J, with 17 bases between. The CDR3 runs 15 residues. In nucleotides, the CDR3 is TGTGCCAGCAGCACCACGACCGCACTGAGTGAAAAACTGTTTTTT. Residues: CASSTTTALSEKLFF.

As concerns this clonotype: A far larger clone lies a single base away; this is likely a read error. The V and J genes are TRBV5-1 and TRBJ2-3, with 11 bases fitting TRBD2. The better agreement between TRBJ2-1 and the DNA end casts doubt on the J call. The CDR3 contains 15 residues. Germline values: CDR1 SGHRS, CDR2 YFSETQ. The CDR3 region has the DNA TGCGCCAGCGCCTACCGACTAGCGGGGACCAATGGGCAGTTCTTC. Its protein product is CASAYRLAGTNGQFF.

This clonotype was recorded at least ten times. Compared with germline, one end of the junction differs, possibly owing to a read error. This rearrangement joins TRBV4-1 to TRBJ1-6; 9 bases align to TRBD1. The CDR3 runs 15 residues. CDR1 is MGHRA and CDR2 is YSYEKL in the germline V gene. The CDR3 loop reads CASSPSGQGNSPLHF. CDR3 in DNA: TGTGCCAGCAGCCCCTCGGGACAGGGCAATTCACCCCTCCACTTT.

This clonotype was counted at least ten times. The genes are TRBV2 and TRBJ1-1; no clear D gene. Per germline, CDR1 SNHLY and CDR2 FYNNEI. Deletions cut 6 bases from V and 4 bases from J, with 18 bases between. The length of the CDR3 is 15 residues. This CDR3 reads CASRGFGKKVTEAFF. DNA of the CDR3: TGTGCCAGCAGGGGTTTCGGGAAAAAAGTCACTGAAGCTTTCTTT.

At least ten counts were recorded for this clonotype. The chain is built from TRBV13 and TRBJ2-2; perhaps TRBD2 as D (7 bases). The germline V gene has CDR1 PRHDT and CDR2 FYEKMQ (reference sequence). V was pared by 8 bases and J by 2 bases, with 12 bases between. There are 14 residues in the CDR3. CDR3 sequence reads: CASRSGGNTGELFF. The CDR3 bases are TGTGCCAGCCGGTCGGGGGGCAACACCGGGGAGCTGTTTTTT.

This clonotype occurred many times. The V gene is TRBV20-1, the J gene TRBJ1-5; the match to TRBD1 covers 10 bases. This CDR3 has 14 residues. CDR1 and CDR2 from the germline V gene are DFQATT and SNEGSKA (reference sequence). V lost 4 bases to trimming and J lost 5 bases; unmatched junction nucleotides: 5. The CDR3 nucleotides read TGCAGTGCTAATCCCGGGACAGGGGATCAGCCCCAGCATTTT. Its translation is CSANPGTGDQPQHF.